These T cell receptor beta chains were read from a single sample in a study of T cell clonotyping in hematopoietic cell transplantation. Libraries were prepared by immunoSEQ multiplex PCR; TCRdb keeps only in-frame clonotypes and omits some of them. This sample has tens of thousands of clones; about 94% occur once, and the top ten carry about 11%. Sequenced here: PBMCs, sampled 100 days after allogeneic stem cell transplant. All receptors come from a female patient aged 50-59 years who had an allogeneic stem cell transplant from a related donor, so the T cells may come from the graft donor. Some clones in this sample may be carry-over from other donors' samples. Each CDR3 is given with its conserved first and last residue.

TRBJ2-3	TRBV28	CASRPGTGVPDTQYF
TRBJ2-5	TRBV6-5	CASRLRPRETQYF
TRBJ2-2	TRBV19	CASSIALGEITNTGELFF
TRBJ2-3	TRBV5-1	CASSQRGVGNTQYF
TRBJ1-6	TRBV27	CAVGNRNSPLHF
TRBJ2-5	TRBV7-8	CASSLDRARETQYF
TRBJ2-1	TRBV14	CASSQTLAAGNEQFF
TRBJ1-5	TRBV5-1	CASSLAGRPGQPQHF
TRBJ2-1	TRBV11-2	CASSLWAGKAYNEQFF
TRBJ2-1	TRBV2	CASFPGVAGGHNEQFF
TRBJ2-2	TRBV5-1	CASSLNAGANTGELFF
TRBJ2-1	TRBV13	CASVGLAQIRYNEQFF
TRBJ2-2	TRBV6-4	CASSGTITGELFF
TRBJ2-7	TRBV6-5	CASSYTRSGAGQYF
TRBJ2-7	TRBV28	CASSFSRDSSYEQYF
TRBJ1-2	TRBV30	CAWKLGGTADGYTF
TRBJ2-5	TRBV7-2	CASSFRGEETQYF
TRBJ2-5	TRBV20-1	CSALIQTAFYF
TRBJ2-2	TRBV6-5	CASSYTGTVTGELFF
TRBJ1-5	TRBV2	CASRVQGAGNQPQHF
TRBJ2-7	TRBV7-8	CASGGGNSYEQYF
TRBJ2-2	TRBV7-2	CASSLQGAGSGELFF
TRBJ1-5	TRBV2	CASLGQGNQPQHF
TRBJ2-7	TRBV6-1	CASSGRTGNYEQYF
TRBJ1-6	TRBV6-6	CASSAERVYSPLHF
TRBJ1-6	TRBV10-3	CAVHREINSPLHF
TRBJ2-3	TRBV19	CASSIVSGGPTDTQYF
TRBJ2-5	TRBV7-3	CASSLKGRVEETQYF
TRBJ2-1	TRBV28	CASSPGLYNEQFF
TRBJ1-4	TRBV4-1	CASSQSPQGDNEKLFF
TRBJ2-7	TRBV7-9	CASSTYGTSEQYF
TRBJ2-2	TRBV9	CASSVALAGETGELFF
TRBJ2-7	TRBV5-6	CASNLPGERAHEQYF
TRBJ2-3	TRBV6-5	CASRGSYSGTDTQYF
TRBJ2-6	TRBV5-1	CASSLRTGANVLTF
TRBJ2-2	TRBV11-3	CASSLEGGELFF
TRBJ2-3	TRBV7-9	CASSQDGTDTQYF
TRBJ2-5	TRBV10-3	CAISASGGAETQYF
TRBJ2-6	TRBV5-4	CASLGRGYSGANVLTF
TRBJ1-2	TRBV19	CASSAHRDRGMDGYTF
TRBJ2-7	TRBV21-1	CASSPRQGFPSYEQYF
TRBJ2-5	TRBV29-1	CSVVAEGGETQYF